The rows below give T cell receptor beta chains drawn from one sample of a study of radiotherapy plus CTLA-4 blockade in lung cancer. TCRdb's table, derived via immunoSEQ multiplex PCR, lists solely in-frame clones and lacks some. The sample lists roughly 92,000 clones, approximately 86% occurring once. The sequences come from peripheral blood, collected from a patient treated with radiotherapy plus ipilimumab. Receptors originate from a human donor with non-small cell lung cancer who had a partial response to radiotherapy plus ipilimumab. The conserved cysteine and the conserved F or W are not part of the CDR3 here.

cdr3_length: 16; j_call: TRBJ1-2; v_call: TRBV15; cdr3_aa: ATSREGGGAMSLYGYT
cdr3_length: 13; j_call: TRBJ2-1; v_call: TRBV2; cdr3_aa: ASTQLAGGGGEQF
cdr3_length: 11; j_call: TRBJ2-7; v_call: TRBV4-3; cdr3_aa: ASSPRTSNEQY
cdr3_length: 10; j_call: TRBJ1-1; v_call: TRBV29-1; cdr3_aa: SVEEVNTEAF
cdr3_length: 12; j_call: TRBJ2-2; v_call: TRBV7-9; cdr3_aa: ASREGGSTGELF
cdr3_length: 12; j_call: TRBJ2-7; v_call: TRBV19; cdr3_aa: ASSHQGFPYEQY
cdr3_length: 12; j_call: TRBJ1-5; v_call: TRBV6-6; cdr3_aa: ASTTGGRNQPQH
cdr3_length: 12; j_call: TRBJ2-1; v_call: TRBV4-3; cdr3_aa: ASSPEGGMNEQF
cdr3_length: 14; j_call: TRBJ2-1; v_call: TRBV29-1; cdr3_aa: SVEDRLAGGPREQF
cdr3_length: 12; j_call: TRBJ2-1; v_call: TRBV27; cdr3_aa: ASSRTGAYNEQF
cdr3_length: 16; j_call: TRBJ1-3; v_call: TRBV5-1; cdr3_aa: ASRRSAGAAASGNTIY
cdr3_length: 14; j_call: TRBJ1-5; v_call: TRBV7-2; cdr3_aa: ASSRGQGLSNQPQH
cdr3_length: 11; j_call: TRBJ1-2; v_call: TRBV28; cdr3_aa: ASTTRDPYGYT
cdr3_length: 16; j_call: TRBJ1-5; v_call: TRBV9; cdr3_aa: ASSAEVGLGNSNQPQH
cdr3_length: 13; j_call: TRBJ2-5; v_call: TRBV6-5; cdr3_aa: ASSYSILREETQY
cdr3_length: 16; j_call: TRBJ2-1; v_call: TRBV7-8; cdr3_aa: ASSLGARRRTSYNEQF
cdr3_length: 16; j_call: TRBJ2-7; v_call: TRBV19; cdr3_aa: ASSINGAGLVNAGEQY
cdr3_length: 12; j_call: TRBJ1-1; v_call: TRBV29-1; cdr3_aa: SANRGRTETEAF
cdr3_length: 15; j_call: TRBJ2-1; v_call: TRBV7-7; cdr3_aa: ASSPRGTASGNNEQF
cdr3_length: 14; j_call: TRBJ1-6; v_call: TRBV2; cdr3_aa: ASSDWGRRYDSPLH
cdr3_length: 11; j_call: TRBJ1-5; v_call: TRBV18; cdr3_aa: ASSLSGNQPQH
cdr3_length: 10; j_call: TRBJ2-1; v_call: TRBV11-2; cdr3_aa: ASSRPRLEQF
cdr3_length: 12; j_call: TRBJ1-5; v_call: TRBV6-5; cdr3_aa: ASGSTGGNQPQH
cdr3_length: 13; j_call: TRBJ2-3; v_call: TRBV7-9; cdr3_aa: ASSLGQANADTQY
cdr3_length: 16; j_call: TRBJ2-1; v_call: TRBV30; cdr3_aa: AWSVRGFRTGEHNEQF
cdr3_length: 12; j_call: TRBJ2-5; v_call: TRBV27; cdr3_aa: ASSSAGVGETQY
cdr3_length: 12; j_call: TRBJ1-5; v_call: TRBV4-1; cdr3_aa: ASSRGQGDPPQH
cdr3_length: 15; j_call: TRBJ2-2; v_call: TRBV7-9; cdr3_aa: ASSHSTDSRGTGELF
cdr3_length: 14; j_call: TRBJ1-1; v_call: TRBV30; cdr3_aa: AWSGPRTGGNTEAF
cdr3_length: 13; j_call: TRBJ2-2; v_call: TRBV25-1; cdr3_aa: ASSGAGWDTGELF
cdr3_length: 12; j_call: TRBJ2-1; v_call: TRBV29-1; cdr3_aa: SASRRRETNEQF
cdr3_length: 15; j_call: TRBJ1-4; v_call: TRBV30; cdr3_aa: AWTPPKKYRTNEKLF
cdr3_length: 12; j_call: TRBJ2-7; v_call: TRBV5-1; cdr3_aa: ASSGGQGVNEQY
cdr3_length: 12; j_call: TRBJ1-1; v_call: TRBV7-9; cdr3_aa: ASSLVLGPTEAF
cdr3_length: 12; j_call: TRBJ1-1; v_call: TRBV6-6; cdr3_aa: ASSSGQGSTEAF
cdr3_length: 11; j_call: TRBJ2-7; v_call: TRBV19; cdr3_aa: ASSITIENEQY
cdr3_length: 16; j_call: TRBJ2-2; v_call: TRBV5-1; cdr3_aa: ASSWTSGGPANTGELF
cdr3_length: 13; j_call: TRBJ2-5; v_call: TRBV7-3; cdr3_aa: ASSFFIGDGETQY
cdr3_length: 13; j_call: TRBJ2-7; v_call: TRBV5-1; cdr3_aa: ASKPGQGRLYEQY
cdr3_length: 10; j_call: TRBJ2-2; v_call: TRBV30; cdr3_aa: AWTRNTGELF
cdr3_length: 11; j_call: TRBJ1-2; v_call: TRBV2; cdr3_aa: ASSEAQGYGYT
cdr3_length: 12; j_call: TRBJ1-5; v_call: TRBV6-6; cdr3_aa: ASSYTQTLQPQH